These T cell receptor beta chains were read from a single sample in a study of blood T cells in healthy people across ages. MiXCR, applied by TCRdb to the 5' RACE reads, yields one record per CDR3 protein. The table includes more than 750,000 distinct CDR3 sequences, almost 30% detected once. These data also featured in a second study, about T cells of mothers and their children.

Sequencing input: blood. The receptors here all came from a woman aged 40 to 50 in good health. Both conserved end residues are part of each CDR3.

v_call cdr3_aa
TRBV5-1 CASSRARHQGGEQYF
TRBV27 CASLPTASPGKLFF
TRBV12-3/TRBV12-4 CASMTGRRGEKLFF
TRBV6-5 CASSYGLGTGRETQYF
TRBV12-3/TRBV12-4 CASSPSGPLAYEQYF
TRBV29-1 CSVETGGKGEAFF
TRBV13 CASSRGQGARVSYGYTF
TRBV29-1 CSVQLSYNEQFF
TRBV12-3/TRBV12-4 CASNQPGQGYNEQFF
TRBV28 CASTQSSQIYNSPLHF
TRBV4-3 CASSQDLQEFYGYTF
TRBV12-3/TRBV12-4 CASSTRVSEQYF
TRBV29-1 CSVDIPGADTQYF
TRBV7-9 CASSLRWGRNTGGTEAFF
TRBV6-1 CASRDRWYEQYF
TRBV5-1 CASGTGGDYYEQYF
TRBV12-3/TRBV12-4 CASSLAQQGPYEQYF
TRBV10-3 CAISESGTGGKDEQYF
TRBV5-6 CASSHVGGRYTGELFF
TRBV6-5 CASSGKWGTEAFF
TRBV12-3/TRBV12-4 CAGSSPRGTDQPQHF
TRBV28 CASSLGGRGLNEKLFF
TRBV20-1 CSAHITSTDTQYF
TRBV27 CASSRGQGLDREQFF
TRBV12-3/TRBV12-4 CASSFSDRGERQYF
TRBV7-2 CASSYGTEAFF
TRBV7-2 CASSFDRESYEQYF
TRBV7-2 CASSLGGQGSNYGYTF
TRBV28 CASSFPGGGANVLTF